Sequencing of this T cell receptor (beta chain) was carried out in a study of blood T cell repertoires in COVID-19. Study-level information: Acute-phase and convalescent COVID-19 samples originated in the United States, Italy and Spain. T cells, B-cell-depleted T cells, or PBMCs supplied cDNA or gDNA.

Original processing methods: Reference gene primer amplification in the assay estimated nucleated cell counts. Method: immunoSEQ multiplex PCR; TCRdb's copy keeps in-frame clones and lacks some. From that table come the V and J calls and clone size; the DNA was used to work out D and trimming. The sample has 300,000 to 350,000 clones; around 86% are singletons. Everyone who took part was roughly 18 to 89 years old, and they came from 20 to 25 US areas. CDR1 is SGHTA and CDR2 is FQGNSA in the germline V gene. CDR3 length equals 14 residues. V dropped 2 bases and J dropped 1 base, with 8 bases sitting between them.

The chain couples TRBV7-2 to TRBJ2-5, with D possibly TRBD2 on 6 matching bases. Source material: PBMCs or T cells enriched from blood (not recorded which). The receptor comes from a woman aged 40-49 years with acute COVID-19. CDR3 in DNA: TGTGCCAGCAGCTTATCCGGGGGCCAAGAGACCCAGTACTTC. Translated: CASSLSGGQETQYF.